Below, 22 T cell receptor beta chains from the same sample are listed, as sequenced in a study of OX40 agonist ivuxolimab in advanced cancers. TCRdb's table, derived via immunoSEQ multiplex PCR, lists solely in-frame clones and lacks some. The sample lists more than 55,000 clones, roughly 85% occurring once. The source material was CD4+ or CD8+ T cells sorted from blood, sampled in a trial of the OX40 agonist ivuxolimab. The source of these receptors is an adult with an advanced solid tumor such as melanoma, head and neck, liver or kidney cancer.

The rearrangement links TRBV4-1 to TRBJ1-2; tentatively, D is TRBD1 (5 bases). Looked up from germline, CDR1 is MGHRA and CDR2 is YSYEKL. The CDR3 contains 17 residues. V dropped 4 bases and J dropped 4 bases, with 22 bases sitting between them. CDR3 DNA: TGCGCCAGCAGCCGGCGAATCGGGACCAATACGACCTATGGCTACACCTTC. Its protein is CASSRRIGTNTTYGYTF.

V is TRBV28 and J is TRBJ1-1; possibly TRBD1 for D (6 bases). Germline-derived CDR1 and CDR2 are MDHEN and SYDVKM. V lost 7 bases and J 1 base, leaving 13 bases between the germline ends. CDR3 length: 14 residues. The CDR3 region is CASTYTGQNTEAFF. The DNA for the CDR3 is TGTGCCAGCACCTATACAGGGCAGAACACTGAAGCTTTCTTT.

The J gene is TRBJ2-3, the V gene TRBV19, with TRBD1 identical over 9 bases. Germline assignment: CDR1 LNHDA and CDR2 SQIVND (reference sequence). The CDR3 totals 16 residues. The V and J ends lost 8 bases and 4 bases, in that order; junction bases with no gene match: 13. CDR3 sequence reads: CASRDRALDAADTQYF. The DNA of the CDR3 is TGTGCCAGTCGGGACAGGGCTCTAGATGCTGCAGATACGCAGTATTTT.

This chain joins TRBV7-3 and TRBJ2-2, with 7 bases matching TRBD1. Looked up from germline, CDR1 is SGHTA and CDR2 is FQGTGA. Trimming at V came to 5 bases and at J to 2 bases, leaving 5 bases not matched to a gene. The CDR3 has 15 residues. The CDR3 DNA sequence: TGTGCCAGCAGCCCCGGGACAGCAAACACCGGGGAGCTGTTTTTT. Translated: CASSPGTANTGELFF.

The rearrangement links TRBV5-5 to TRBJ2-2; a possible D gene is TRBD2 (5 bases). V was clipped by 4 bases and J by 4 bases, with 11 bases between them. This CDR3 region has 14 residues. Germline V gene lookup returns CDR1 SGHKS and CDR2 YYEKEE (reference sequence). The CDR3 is CASSLQSGTGELFF. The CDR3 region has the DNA TGTGCCAGCAGCCTTCAAAGCGGCACCGGGGAGCTGTTTTTT.

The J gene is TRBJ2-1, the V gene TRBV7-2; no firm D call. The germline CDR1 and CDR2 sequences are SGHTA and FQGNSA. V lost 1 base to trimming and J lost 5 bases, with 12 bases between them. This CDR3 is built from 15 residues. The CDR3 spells CASSLGNIRNNEQFF. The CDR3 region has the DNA TGTGCCAGCAGCTTAGGTAACATTCGGAACAATGAGCAGTTCTTC.

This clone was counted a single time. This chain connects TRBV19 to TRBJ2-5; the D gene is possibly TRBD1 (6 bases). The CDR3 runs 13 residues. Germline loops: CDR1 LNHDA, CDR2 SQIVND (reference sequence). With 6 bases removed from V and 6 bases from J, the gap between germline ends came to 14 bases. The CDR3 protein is CASSPRDTKTQYF. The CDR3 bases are TGTGCCAGTAGCCCCCGGGACACAAAGACCCAGTACTTC.

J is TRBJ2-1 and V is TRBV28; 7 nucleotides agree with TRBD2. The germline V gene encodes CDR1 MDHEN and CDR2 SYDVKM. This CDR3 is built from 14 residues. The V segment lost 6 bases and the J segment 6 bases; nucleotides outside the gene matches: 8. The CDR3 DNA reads TGTGCCAGCAGCCCGAGACTAGCTCCCAATGAGCAGTTCTTC. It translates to CASSPRLAPNEQFF.

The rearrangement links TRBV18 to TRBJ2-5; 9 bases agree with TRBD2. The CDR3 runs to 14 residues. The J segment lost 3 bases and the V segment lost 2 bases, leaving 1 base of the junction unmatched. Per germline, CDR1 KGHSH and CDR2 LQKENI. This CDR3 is CASSPAGGKETQYF. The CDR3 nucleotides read TGTGCCAGCTCACCAGCGGGGGGGAAAGAGACCCAGTACTTC.

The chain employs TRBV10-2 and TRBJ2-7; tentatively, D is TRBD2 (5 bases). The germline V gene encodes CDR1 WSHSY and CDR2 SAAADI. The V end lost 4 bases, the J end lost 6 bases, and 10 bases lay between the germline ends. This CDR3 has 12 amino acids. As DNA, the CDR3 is TGCGCCAGCAGTGTCGCGGGTGGCGAGCAGTACTTC. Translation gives CASSVAGGEQYF.

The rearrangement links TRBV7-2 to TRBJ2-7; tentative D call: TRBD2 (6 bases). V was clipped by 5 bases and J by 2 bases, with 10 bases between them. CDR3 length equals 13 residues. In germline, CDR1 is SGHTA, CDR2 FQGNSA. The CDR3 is CASSPGSPYEQYF. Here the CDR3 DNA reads TGTGCCAGCAGCCCCGGGAGCCCCTACGAGCAGTACTTC.

Here the CDR3 DNA reads TGTGCCAGCAGCTTATCAGGGGCTGATCAGCCCCAGCATTTT. Its translation is CASSLSGADQPQHF. The chain couples TRBV7-8 to TRBJ1-5; D might be TRBD1 (6 bases). V lost 2 bases and J 5 bases, leaving 10 bases between the germline ends. Germline CDR1 reads SGHVS; CDR2 reads FQNEAQ. This CDR3 region has 14 residues.

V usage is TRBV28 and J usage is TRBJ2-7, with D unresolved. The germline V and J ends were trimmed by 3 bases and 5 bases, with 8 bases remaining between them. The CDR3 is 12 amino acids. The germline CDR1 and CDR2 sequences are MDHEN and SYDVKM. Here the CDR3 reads CASSFLSHEQYF. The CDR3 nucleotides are TGTGCCAGCAGTTTCCTCAGCCACGAGCAGTACTTC.

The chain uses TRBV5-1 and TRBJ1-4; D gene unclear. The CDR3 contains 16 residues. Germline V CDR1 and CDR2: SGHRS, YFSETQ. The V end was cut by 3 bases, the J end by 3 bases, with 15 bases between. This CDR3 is CASSSYGDGPNEKLFF. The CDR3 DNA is TGCGCCAGCAGCTCATACGGAGACGGGCCTAATGAAAAACTGTTTTTT.

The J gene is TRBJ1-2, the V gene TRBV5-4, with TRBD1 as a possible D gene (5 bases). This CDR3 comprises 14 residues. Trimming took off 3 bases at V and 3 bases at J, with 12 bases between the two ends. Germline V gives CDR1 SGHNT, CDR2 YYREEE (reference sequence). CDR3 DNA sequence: TGTGCCAGCAGCTCGCTTGCGGGGGACTATGGCTACACCTTC. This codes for CASSSLAGDYGYTF.

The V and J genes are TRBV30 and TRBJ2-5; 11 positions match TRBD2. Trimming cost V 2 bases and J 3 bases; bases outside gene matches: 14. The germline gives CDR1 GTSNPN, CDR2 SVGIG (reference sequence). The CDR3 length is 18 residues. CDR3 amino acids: CAWSPTTSGAPPKETQYF. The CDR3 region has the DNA TGTGCCTGGAGTCCTACGACTAGCGGGGCCCCCCCGAAAGAGACCCAGTACTTC.

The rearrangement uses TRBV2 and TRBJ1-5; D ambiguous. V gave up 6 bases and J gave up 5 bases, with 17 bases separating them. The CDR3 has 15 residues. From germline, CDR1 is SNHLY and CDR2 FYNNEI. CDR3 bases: TGTGCCAGCAGCCCCTGGAGTGCCCGAGATCAGCCCCAGCATTTT. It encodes CASSPWSARDQPQHF.

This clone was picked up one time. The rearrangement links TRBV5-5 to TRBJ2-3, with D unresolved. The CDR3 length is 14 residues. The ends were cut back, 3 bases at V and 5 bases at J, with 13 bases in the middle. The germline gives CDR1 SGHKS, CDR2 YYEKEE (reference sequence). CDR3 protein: CASSSPPSGDTQYF. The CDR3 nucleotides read TGTGCCAGCAGCTCCCCCCCCTCCGGAGATACGCAGTATTTT.

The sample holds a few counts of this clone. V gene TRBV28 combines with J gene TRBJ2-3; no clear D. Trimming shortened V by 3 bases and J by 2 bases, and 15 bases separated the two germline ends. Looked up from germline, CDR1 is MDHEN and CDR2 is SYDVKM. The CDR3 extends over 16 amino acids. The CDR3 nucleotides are TGTGCCAGCAGTTTTGATCGGGCGGCGCCCACAGATACGCAGTATTTT. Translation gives CASSFDRAAPTDTQYF. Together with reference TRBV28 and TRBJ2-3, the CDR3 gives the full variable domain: DVKVTQSSRYLVKRTGEKVFLECVQDMDHENMFWYRQDPGLGLRLIYFSYDVKMKEKGDIPEGYSVSREKKERFSLILESASTNQTSMYLCASSFDRAAPTDTQYFGPGTRLTVL.

CDR3 DNA sequence: TGCAGCGTGGAGGGACTCACGAACACTGAAGCTTTCTTT. Translation: CSVEGLTNTEAFF. The chain has TRBV29-1 and TRBJ1-1, with D possibly being TRBD1 (5 bases). With 6 bases removed from V and 1 base from J, the gap between germline ends came to 12 bases. The CDR3 has 13 residues. Germline V lookup: CDR1 SQVTM, CDR2 ANQGSEA.

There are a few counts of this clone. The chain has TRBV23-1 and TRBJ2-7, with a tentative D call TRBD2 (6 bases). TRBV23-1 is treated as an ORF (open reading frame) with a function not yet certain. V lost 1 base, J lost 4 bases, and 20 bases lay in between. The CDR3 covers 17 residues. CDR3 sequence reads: CASSQYHRNRETYEQYF. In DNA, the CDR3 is TGCGCCAGCAGTCAATACCACCGGAACCGGGAGACTTACGAGCAGTACTTC.

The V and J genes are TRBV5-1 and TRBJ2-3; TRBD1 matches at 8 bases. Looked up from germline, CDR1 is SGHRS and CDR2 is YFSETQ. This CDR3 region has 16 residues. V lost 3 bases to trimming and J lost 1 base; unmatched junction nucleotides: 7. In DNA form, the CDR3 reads TGCGCCAGCAGCTACCAGGGGACAGGAGGCACAGATACGCAGTATTTT. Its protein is CASSYQGTGGTDTQYF. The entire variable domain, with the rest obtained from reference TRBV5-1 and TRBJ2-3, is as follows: KAGVTQTPRYLIKTRGQQVTLSCSPISGHRSVSWYQQTPGQGLQFLFEYFSETQRNKGNFPGRFSGRQFSNSRSEMNVSTLELGDSALYLCASSYQGTGGTDTQYFGPGTRLTVL.